This TCR beta chain was observed in a study of blood T cells in healthy people across ages. About the research overall: Template switching caught about one barcoded beta molecule for each two T cells.

Deletions cut 2 bases from V and 5 bases from J, with 9 bases between. The CDR3 sequence is 13 residues long. A sample-barcoded 5' primer and a J-beta primer mix were used in a second PCR of roughly 7 to 12 cycles. Carrying 12 random nucleotides, a template-switch adaptor labeled each individual cDNA molecule. One entry per CDR3 protein, called by TCRdb with MiXCR from the 5' RACE reads. The table has 1,300,000 or so distinct CDR3 sequences, around 55% seen once. The chain is built from TRBV12-3 or TRBV12-4 and TRBJ2-5; D is uncertain. The receptor comes from a man younger than 35 in good health. Specimen: blood. CDR3 DNA sequence: TGTGCCAGCAGTTTATCCAGACCCGAGACCCAGTACTTC. Protein product: CASSLSRPETQYF.